This TCR beta chain derives from a study of blood T cell repertoires in COVID-19. The germline V gene has CDR1 SGHRS and CDR2 YFSETQ. V lost 4 bases and J lost 3, with 19 bases in between. CDR3 length: 16 residues. The protocol was immunoSEQ multiplex PCR, while the TCRdb copy is restricted to in-frame clones and leaves out a portion. This table holds 80,000 to 100,000 clones, about 88% found once. The V and J genes are TRBV5-1 and TRBJ1-2, with D maybe TRBD1 (5 bases). The sample comprised peripheral blood. The origin of this receptor is a woman over 75 with acute or convalescent COVID-19. CDR3 in amino acids: CASSPLVGAADYGYTF. DNA of the CDR3: TGCGCCAGCAGCCCGCTAGTAGGGGCGGCGGACTATGGCTACACCTTC.